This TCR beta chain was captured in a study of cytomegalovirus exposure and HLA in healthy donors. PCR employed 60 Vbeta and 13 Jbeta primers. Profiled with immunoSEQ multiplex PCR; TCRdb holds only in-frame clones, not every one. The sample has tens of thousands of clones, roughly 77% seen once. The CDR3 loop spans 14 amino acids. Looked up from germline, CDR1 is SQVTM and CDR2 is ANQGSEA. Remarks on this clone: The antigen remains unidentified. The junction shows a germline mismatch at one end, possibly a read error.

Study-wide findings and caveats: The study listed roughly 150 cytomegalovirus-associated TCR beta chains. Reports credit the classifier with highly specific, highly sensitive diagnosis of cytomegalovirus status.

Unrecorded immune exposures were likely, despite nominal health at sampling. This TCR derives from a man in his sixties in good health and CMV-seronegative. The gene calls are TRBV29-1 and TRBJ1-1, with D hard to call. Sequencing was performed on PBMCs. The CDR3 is CSVEERGGNPEAFF. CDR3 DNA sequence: TGCAGCGTTGAAGAACGTGGCGGGAACCCTGAAGCTTTCTTT. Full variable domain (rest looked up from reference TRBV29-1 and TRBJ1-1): SAVISQKPSRDICQRGTSLTIQCQVDSQVTMMFWYRQQPGQSLTLIATANQGSEATYESGFVIDKFPISRPNLTFSTLTVSNMSPEDSSIYLCSVEERGGNPEAFFGQGTRLTVV.